The 18 T cell receptor beta chains below all came from one sample that was sequenced in a study of shared clonotypes between healthy human individuals. In the naive CD8 group, cells lacked CD45RO and were positively selected for CCR7, so terminally differentiated effector memory CD45RA+ cells were left out. TCRdb keeps only in-frame clones here, not all; method: immunoSEQ multiplex PCR. The table includes around 2,000,000 clones, about 95% detected once. The source material was naive CD8+ T cells sorted from blood. These TCRs come from a man younger than 30 in good health.

The rearrangement uses TRBV6-5 and TRBJ2-7, with 8 bases aligning to TRBD2. The CDR3 contains 15 residues. Trimming took 2 bases from V and 2 from J; bases not matched to a gene: 5. Germline V lookup: CDR1 MNHEY, CDR2 SVGAGI. In DNA form, the CDR3 reads TGTGCCAGCAGTTACCAAGCGGGAGAACCCTACGAGCAGTACTTC. Protein: CASSYQAGEPYEQYF.

The V call is TRBV6-5, the J call TRBJ2-1, with D possibly matching TRBD1 (6 bases). The CDR3 length is 14 residues. The germline CDR1 and CDR2 sequences are MNHEY and SVGAGI. With 6 bases removed from V and 4 bases from J, the gap between germline ends came to 13 bases. The CDR3 bases are TGTGCCAGCAGCCCCGAGGGGGTTTACAATGAGCAGTTCTTC. Protein product: CASSPEGVYNEQFF.

The chain has TRBV30 and TRBJ2-5, with 7 positions matching TRBD1. From germline, CDR1 is GTSNPN and CDR2 SVGIG (reference sequence). This CDR3 comprises 11 residues. The CDR3 region is CAIDRDETQYF. As DNA, the CDR3 is TGTGCAATCGACAGGGACGAGACCCAGTACTTC.

About this clone itself: Other nucleotide sequences in the sample specify the same CDR3. CDR3 sequence: CASSQGTEYEQYF. CDR3 sequence (DNA): TGCGCCAGCAGCCAAGGGACAGAATACGAGCAGTACTTC. V usage is TRBV4-1 and J usage is TRBJ2-7; D is possibly TRBD1 (6 bases). Trimming took off 1 base at V and 4 bases at J, with 8 bases between the two ends. CDR1 is MGHRA, CDR2 YSYEKL, per germline. This CDR3 is 13 amino acids long.

The chain's CDR3 is CASSNRDRGTEAFF. The CDR3 DNA is TGTGCCAGCAGCAACCGGGACAGGGGAACTGAAGCTTTCTTT. The rearrangement uses TRBV5-4 and TRBJ1-1, with 10 bases lining up with TRBD1. This CDR3 spans 14 amino acids. CDR1 SGHNT and CDR2 YYREEE come from the germline V gene (reference sequence). J was trimmed by 5 bases and V by 4 bases; bases with no gene match: 5.

The V call is TRBV10-1, the J call TRBJ2-5; no definite D call. Trimming left V 0 bases short and J 5 bases short, with 13 bases between. The CDR3 extends over 15 amino acids. Germline CDR1 reads WNHNN; CDR2 reads SYGVQD (reference sequence). CDR3 loop: CASSESPVLGETQYF. CDR3 DNA: TGCGCCAGCAGTGAGTCCCCTGTCCTTGGTGAGACCCAGTACTTC.

This clone was counted a single time. The chain links TRBV10-2 to TRBJ2-7; TRBD1 agrees at 9 bases. This CDR3 is built from 15 residues. Germline-derived CDR1 and CDR2 are WSHSY and SAAADI. V lost 3 bases to trimming and J lost 5 bases; unmatched junction nucleotides: 8. As DNA, the CDR3 is TGCGCCAGCAGTGACTCCGGGACAGGGTACGACGAGCAGTACTTC. Translated: CASSDSGTGYDEQYF.

The CDR3 here is CASSPPSGGAAEAFF. The CDR3 bases are TGTGCCAGCTCACCACCGTCAGGGGGGGCAGCTGAAGCTTTCTTT. The chain recombines TRBV18 with TRBJ1-1, with 7 positions matching TRBD1. Germline CDR1 reads KGHSH; CDR2 reads LQKENI. The CDR3 totals 15 residues. Trimming took 0 bases from V and 6 from J; bases not matched to a gene: 7.

This chain links TRBV2 with TRBJ2-7; 7 bases are a match to TRBD2. CDR1 is SNHLY and CDR2 is FYNNEI in the germline V gene. The CDR3 is 15 amino acids. J was trimmed by 3 bases and V by 1 base; bases with no gene match: 6. The CDR3 sequence is CASSEEASGFYEQYF. CDR3 sequence (DNA): TGTGCCAGCAGTGAAGAGGCTAGCGGTTTCTACGAGCAGTACTTC.

V gene TRBV10-2 combines with J gene TRBJ1-2; D remains unclear. Germline loops: CDR1 WSHSY, CDR2 SAAADI. V gave up 6 bases and J gave up 2 bases, with 16 bases separating them. This CDR3 is built from 15 residues. The CDR3 region is CASSPYRTQNYGYTF. CDR3 bases: TGCGCCAGCAGCCCCTACAGAACTCAGAACTATGGCTACACCTTC.

The rearrangement uses TRBV4-1 and TRBJ2-7; D gene unclear. The V gene lost 0 bases and the J gene lost 5 bases, with 11 bases spanning the gap. Germline-derived CDR1 and CDR2 are MGHRA and YSYEKL. CDR3 length: 14 amino acids. This CDR3 is CASSQDRQIHEQYF. The CDR3 coding sequence is TGCGCCAGCAGCCAAGATCGCCAGATCCACGAGCAGTACTTC.

As regards this clone: The same CDR3 can be traced to other DNA sequences in this sample. V usage is TRBV13 and J usage is TRBJ1-1; D is unclear. This CDR3 is 11 amino acids long. Between the trimmed V and J ends, which lost 3 bases and 6 bases, there was a span of 5 bases. In germline, CDR1 is PRHDT, CDR2 FYEKMQ (reference sequence). The CDR3 region has the DNA TGTGCCAGCAGCTTGGTCCCTGAAGCTTTCTTT. Protein: CASSLVPEAFF.

The chain uses TRBV15 and TRBJ1-5; D gene ambiguous. The germline CDR1 and CDR2 sequences are LNHNV and YYDKDF (reference sequence). The V end was cut by 4 bases, the J end by 0 bases, with 7 bases between. This CDR3 has 14 residues. The CDR3 coding sequence is TGTGCCACCAGCATCGGGTATAGCAATCAGCCCCAGCATTTT. Its protein product is CATSIGYSNQPQHF.

The CDR3 bases are TGTGCCAGCAGCCAACTGCCGGGTTGGGGCCAGGATTCACCCCTCCACTTT. It specifies CASSQLPGWGQDSPLHF. The chain carries TRBV5-6 and TRBJ1-6, with D tentatively TRBD1 (5 bases). The CDR3 extends over 17 amino acids. Trimming pared 4 bases from V and 8 bases from J, leaving 22 bases between. CDR1 SGHDT and CDR2 YYEEEE come from the germline V gene.

This chain uses TRBV27 with TRBJ2-3, with 12 bases aligning to TRBD2. The germline V gene encodes CDR1 MNHEY and CDR2 SMNVEV (reference sequence). V lost 0 bases to trimming and J lost 5 bases; unmatched junction nucleotides: 9. This CDR3 region has 18 residues. CDR3 DNA: TGTGCCAGCAGTTTATCGAGGGCTAGCGGGAGGGCCGGAGATACGCAGTATTTT. Translation gives CASSLSRASGRAGDTQYF.

The V gene is TRBV6-1, the J gene TRBJ2-7; no definite D call. This CDR3 is 16 amino acids long. Germline V CDR1 and CDR2: MNHNS, SASEGT. Trimming pared 2 bases from V and 3 bases from J, leaving 17 bases between. The CDR3 bases are TGTGCCAGCAGTGAAATAAGTAGTCAGGTGGGCTACGAGCAGTACTTC. Amino acids: CASSEISSQVGYEQYF.

This chain connects TRBV29-1 to TRBJ1-2, with 8 bases matching TRBD1. The germline V gene encodes CDR1 SQVTM and CDR2 ANQGSEA. Trimming took 5 bases from V and 5 from J; bases not matched to a gene: 10. This CDR3 spans 14 amino acids. CDR3 loop: CSVSASGGPYGYTF. In nucleotides, the CDR3 is TGCAGCGTTTCAGCTTCAGGGGGCCCTTATGGCTACACCTTC.

The V gene is TRBV16, the J gene TRBJ2-7, with TRBD1 identical over 11 bases. The CDR3 runs 16 residues. Germline V lookup: CDR1 KGHSY, CDR2 FQNENV. The J segment lost 2 bases and the V segment lost 1 base, leaving 4 bases of the junction unmatched. The CDR3: CASSQLPGQGAYEQYF. CDR3 nucleotides: TGTGCCAGCAGCCAATTACCGGGACAGGGGGCCTACGAGCAGTACTTC.